This TCR beta chain was identified in a study of shared clonotypes between healthy human individuals. General study points: Several donors showed sharing of roughly 5% of naive CD4 clonotypes.

For sorted subsets, approximately 200 ng DNA per replicate equaled approximately 32,000 T cell genomes. Sequencing used immunoSEQ multiplex PCR; TCRdb keeps in-frame clones, though not all of them. The sample holds fewer than 3 million clones; around 92% are singletons and the top ten take approximately 0.39%. A word on this clone: Its target is not known.

Trimming cost V 11 bases and J 1 base, with 7 bases left between them. CDR1 and CDR2 (germline): ENHRY, SYGVKD. The CDR3 extends over 11 amino acids. Sample: naive CD4+ T cells from PBMCs. The sample's subset: CD45RA+ positively selected. The receptor was derived from a man between 18 and 29 years old in good health. Some clones in this sample may be carry-over from other donors' samples. The genes are TRBV10-3 and TRBJ2-3, with D possibly being TRBD2 (5 bases). CDR3 DNA: TGTGCCGCCGGGGGCACAGATACGCAGTATTTT. This gives the protein CAAGGTDTQYF.